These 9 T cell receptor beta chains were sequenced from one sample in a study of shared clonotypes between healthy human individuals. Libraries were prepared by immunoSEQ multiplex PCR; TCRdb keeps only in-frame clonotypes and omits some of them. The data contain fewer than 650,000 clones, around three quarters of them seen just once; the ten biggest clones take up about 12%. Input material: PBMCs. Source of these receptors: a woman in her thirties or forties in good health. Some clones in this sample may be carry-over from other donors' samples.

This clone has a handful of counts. CDR3 loop: CASSLLTSSDEQFF. In DNA form, the CDR3 reads TGTGCCAGCAGCTTACTGACTAGCAGCGATGAGCAGTTCTTC. The chain couples TRBV7-9 to TRBJ2-1; 7 nucleotides line up with TRBD2. V was clipped by 2 bases and J by 8 bases; unmatched bases: 6. Germline CDR1 reads SEHNR; CDR2 reads FQNEAQ (reference sequence). CDR3 length: 14 amino acids.

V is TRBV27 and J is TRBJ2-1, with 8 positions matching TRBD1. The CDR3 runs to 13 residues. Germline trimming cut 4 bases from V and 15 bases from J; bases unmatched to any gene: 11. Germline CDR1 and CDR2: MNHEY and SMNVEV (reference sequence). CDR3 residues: CASSSHPQGALFF. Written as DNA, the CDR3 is TGTGCCAGCAGTTCTCATCCCCAGGGGGCTTTGTTCTTC.

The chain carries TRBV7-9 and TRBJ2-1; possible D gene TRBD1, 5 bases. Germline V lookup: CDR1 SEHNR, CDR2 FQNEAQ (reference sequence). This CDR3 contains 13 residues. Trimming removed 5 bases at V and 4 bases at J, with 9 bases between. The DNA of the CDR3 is TGTGCCAGCAGCCCCGGACAATACAATGAGCAGTTCTTC. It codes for CASSPGQYNEQFF.

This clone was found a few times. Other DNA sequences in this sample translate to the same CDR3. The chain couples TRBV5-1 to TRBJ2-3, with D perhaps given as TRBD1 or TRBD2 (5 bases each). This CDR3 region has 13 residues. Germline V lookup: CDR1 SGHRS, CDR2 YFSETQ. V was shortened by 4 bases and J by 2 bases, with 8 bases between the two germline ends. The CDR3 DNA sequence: TGCGCCAGCAGCGGGGGTGACACAGATACGCAGTATTTT. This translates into CASSGGDTDTQYF.

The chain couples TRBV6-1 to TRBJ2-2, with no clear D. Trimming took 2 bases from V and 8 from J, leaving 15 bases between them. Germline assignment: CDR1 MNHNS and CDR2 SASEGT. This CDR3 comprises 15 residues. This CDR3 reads CASSEPARARGELFF. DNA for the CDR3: TGTGCCAGCAGTGAACCGGCTCGCGCCAGGGGGGAGCTGTTTTTT.

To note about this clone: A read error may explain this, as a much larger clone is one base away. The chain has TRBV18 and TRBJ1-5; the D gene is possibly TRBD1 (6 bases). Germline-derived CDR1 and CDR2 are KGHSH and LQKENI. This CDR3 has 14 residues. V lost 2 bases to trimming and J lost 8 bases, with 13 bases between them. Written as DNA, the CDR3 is TGTGCCAGCTCACCAGACGGGGGGCTTGAGCCCCAGCATTTT. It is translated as CASSPDGGLEPQHF.

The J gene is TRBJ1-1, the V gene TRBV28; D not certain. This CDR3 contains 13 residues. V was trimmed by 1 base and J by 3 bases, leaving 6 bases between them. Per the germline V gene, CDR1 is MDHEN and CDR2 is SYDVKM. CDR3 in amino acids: CASSLYTDTEAFF. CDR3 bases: TGTGCCAGCAGTTTATATACGGACACTGAAGCTTTCTTT.

This CDR3 reads CASSQNRLAEHYNEQFF. DNA of the CDR3: TGCGCCAGCAGCCAGAACCGACTAGCGGAGCACTACAATGAGCAGTTCTTC. The chain uses TRBV4-1 and TRBJ2-1; TRBD2 aligns across 9 bases. V was pared by 3 bases and J by 3 bases, with 9 bases of the junction left unmatched. The CDR3 is made up of 17 amino acids. Germline CDR1 reads MGHRA; CDR2 reads YSYEKL.

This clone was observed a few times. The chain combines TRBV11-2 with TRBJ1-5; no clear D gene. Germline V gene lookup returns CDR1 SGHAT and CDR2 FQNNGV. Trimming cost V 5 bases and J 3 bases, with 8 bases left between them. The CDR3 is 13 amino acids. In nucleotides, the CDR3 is TGTGCCAGCAGCCTATCGGACAATCAGCCCCAGCATTTT. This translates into CASSLSDNQPQHF.